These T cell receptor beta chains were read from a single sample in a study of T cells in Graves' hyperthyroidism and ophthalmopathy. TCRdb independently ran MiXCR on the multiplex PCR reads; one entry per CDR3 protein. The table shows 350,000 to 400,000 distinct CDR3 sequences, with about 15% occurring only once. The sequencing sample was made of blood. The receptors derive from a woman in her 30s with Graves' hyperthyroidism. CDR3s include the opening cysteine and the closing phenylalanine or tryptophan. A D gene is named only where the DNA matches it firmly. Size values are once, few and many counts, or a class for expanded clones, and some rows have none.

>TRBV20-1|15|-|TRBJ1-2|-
CSARDAGQTSAGYTF
TGCAGTGCTAGAGATGCCGGACAGACTTCGGCTGGCTACACCTTC
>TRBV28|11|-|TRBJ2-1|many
CASRDYNEQFF
TGTGCCAGCCGAGACTACAATGAGCAGTTCTTC
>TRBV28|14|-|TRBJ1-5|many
CASRGGPSNQPQHF
TGTGCCAGCAGGGGGGGGCCGAGCAATCAGCCCCAGCATTTT
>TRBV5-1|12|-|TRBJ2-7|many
CASSLRPGKQYF
TGCGCCAGCAGCTTGAGACCGGGCAAGCAGTACTTC
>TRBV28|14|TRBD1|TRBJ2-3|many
CASSLDRRTDTQYF
TGTGCCAGCAGCTTGGACAGGCGCACAGATACGCAGTATTTT
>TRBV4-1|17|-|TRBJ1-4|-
CASSVFLRAQANEKLFF
TGCGCCAGCAGCGTTTTTCTTAGGGCCCAAGCTAATGAAAAACTGTTTTTT
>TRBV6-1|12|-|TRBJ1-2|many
CASSSSSYGYTF
TGTGCCAGCAGTTCAAGTAGCTATGGCTACACCTTC
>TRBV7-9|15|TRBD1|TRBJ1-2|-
CASSLRDRGSDGYTF
TGTGCCAGCAGCCTCCGGGACAGGGGTTCGGATGGCTACACCTTC
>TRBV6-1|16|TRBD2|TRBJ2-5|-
CASSRNSGRGRETQYF
TGTGCCAGCAGCCGCAATAGCGGGAGAGGTAGAGAGACCCAGTACTTC
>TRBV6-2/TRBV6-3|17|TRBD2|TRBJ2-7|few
CASSSASGIRGSYEQYF
TGTGCCAGCAGTTCGGCTAGCGGGATTAGAGGCTCCTACGAGCAGTACTTC
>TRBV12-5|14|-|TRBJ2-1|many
CASGPSGNDNEQFF
TGTGCTAGTGGTCCCTCCGGAAACGACAATGAGCAGTTCTTC
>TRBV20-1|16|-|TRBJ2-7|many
CSAREMRTGLRHEQYF
TGCAGTGCTAGAGAGATGAGGACGGGTCTTCGGCACGAGCAGTACTTC
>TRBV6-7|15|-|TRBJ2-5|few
CASKSHFWTKETQYF
TGTGCCAGCAAGTCCCATTTTTGGACTAAAGAGACCCAGTACTTC
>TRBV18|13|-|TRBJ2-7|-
CASSPPRTYEQYF
TGTGCCAGCTCACCACCCCGGACCTACGAGCAGTACTTC
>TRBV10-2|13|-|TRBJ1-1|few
CASSRDTTAEAFF
TGCGCCAGCAGCCGGGACACTACTGCTGAAGCTTTCTTT
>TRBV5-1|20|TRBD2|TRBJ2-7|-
CASSSIGRSGLSGSYYEQYF
TGCGCCAGCAGCTCTATCGGACGTTCGGGTCTTAGCGGGAGCTACTACGAGCAGTACTTC
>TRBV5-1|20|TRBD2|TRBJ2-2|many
CASSSEGLAGGRITTGELFF
TGCGCCAGCAGCTCAGAAGGACTAGCGGGCGGGCGTATTACAACCGGGGAGCTGTTTTTT
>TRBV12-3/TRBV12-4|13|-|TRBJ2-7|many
CASSFGETYEQYF
TGTGCCAGCAGTTTCGGCGAGACCTACGAGCAGTACTTC
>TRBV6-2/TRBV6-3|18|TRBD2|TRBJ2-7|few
CAGSYSAPGTSGSYEQYF
TGTGCCGGCAGTTACTCGGCCCCTGGGACTAGCGGTTCCTACGAGCAGTACTTC
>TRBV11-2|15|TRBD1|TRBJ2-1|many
CASSSGQGAYNEQFF
TGTGCCAGCAGCTCCGGACAGGGGGCCTACAATGAGCAGTTCTTC
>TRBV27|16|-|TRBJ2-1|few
CASSLSATRSYNEQFF
TGTGCCAGCAGTTTATCCGCGACTAGAAGTTACAATGAGCAGTTCTTC
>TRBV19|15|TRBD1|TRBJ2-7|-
CASSITGTGAYEQYF
TGTGCCAGTAGTATAACCGGGACAGGGGCCTACGAGCAGTACTTC
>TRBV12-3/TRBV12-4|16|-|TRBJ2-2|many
CASIPRPTVDTGELFF
TGTGCCAGCATCCCCCGGCCTACGGTGGACACCGGGGAGCTGTTTTTT
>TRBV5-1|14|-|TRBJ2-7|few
CASSPYRGSYEQYF
TGCGCCAGCAGCCCCTACCGCGGATCCTACGAGCAGTACTTC
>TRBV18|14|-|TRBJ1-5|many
CASSPSGADQPQHF
TGTGCCAGCTCACCATCGGGGGCCGATCAGCCCCAGCATTTT
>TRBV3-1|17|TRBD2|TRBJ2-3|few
CASSQDWVSGYTDTQYF
TGTGCCAGCAGCCAAGATTGGGTTAGCGGGTACACAGATACGCAGTATTTT
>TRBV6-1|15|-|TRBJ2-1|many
CASSEARAVDNEQFF
TGTGCCAGCAGTGAGGCTAGGGCGGTCGACAATGAGCAGTTCTTC
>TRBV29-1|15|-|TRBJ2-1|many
CSVEDVGSLVNEQFF
TGCAGCGTAGAAGATGTAGGGAGTTTAGTGAATGAGCAGTTCTTC
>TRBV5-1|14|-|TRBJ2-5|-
CASSLWGAQETQYF
TGCGCCAGCAGCTTGTGGGGGGCCCAAGAGACCCAGTACTTC
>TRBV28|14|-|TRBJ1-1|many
CASLRPSMNTEAFF
TGTGCCAGCTTAAGGCCCTCTATGAACACTGAAGCTTTCTTT
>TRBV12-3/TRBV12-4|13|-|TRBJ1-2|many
CASSLGQGLGYTF
TGTGCCAGCAGTTTAGGGCAGGGGCTTGGCTACACCTTC
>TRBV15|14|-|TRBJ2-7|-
CATSRDPTAYEQYF
TGTGCCACCAGCAGAGATCCTACTGCCTACGAGCAGTACTTC
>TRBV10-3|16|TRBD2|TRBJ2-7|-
CAISPGLAGVSYEQYF
TGTGCCATCAGTCCCGGACTAGCGGGCGTCTCCTACGAGCAGTACTTC
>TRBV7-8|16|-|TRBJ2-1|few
CASSRRSGTSYNEQFF
TGTGCCAGCAGCCGTCGGAGCGGAACTTCCTACAATGAGCAGTTCTTC
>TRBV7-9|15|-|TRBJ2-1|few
CASSLGQGIYNEQFF
TGTGCCAGCAGCTTAGGACAAGGGATCTACAATGAGCAGTTCTTC
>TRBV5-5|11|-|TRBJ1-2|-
CASSLANGYTF
TGTGCCAGCAGCTTGGCGAATGGCTACACCTTC